This TCR beta chain was sequenced in a study of CD8 T cells in ankylosing spondylitis. Overall study findings and caveats: Enrichment of disease-linked clones was reportedly significant in matched ankylosing spondylitis synovial fluid.

A remark on this clonotype: Its target is unknown.

TCRdb re-derived calls from the 5' RACE reads in MiXCR, one entry per CDR3 protein. The data show 200,000 to 250,000 distinct CDR3 sequences, with under 30% seen just once and more than 6.5% held by the top ten. The V gene's germline CDR1 is DFQATT and CDR2 SNEGSKA (reference sequence). This CDR3 is 13 amino acids long. V lost 5 bases to trimming and J lost 0 bases, with 8 bases between them. This receptor was obtained from a male donor with ankylosing spondylitis or in good health (not recorded which). The material sequenced was blood, either unsorted or a sorted T cell fraction (not recorded which). V gene TRBV20-1 combines with J gene TRBJ1-3, with D unclear. The CDR3 reads CSAPGNSGNTIYF. The DNA for the CDR3 is TGCAGTGCTCCGGGAAACTCTGGAAACACCATATATTTT.